Each of the 18 T cell receptor beta chains below was sequenced from the same sample in a study of blood T cell repertoires in COVID-19. Only in-frame clones appear in the TCRdb table, and some are missing; sequencing was by immunoSEQ multiplex PCR. Of about 80,000 clones detected, 78% appear once; the ten largest clones hold approximately 16%. The sequencing sample was made of peripheral blood. All receptors come from a human donor in a cohort sampled during active COVID-19.

This chain links TRBV9 with TRBJ2-1, with 9 bases aligning to TRBD1. CDR3 size: 16 residues. Trimming cost V 3 bases and J 3 bases; bases outside gene matches: 7. From germline, CDR1 is SGDLS and CDR2 YYNGEE. CDR3 loop: CASSAMGQGLYNEQFF. CDR3 nucleotide sequence: TGTGCCAGCAGCGCGATGGGACAGGGACTCTACAATGAGCAGTTCTTC.

There are a few counts of this clone. The rearrangement uses TRBV9 and TRBJ2-5; 7 bases line up with TRBD1. The CDR3 contains 13 residues. Germline CDR1 is SGDLS and CDR2 is YYNGEE. The V gene end was trimmed by 0 bases and the J gene end by 7 bases; junction bases not matched to a gene: 3. CDR3 sequence reads: CASSVGPGGTQYF. The CDR3 bases are TGTGCCAGCAGCGTAGGGCCAGGGGGGACCCAGTACTTC.

The chain uses TRBV27 and TRBJ2-2, with a weak D call TRBD1 (5 bases). This CDR3 is 13 amino acids long. Germline V gene lookup returns CDR1 MNHEY and CDR2 SMNVEV (reference sequence). V was clipped by 9 bases and J by 5 bases, with 13 bases between them. DNA for the CDR3: TGTGCCAGTCAGGGTCACCAGACCGGGGAGCTGTTTTTT. Protein: CASQGHQTGELFF.

The gene calls are TRBV10-2 and TRBJ2-7, with 7 bases lining up with TRBD1. CDR3 length: 14 residues. Germline V gene data show CDR1 as WSHSY and CDR2 as SAAADI. Trimming at V came to 4 bases and at J to 3 bases, leaving 6 bases not matched to a gene. The CDR3 here is CASSADRFFYEQYF. CDR3 coding DNA: TGCGCCAGCAGTGCGGACAGGTTTTTCTACGAGCAGTACTTC.

Details on this clone: A much larger clone is a single base away; this may be a read error. Different DNA sequences within this sample yield the same CDR3. This chain links TRBV11-2 with TRBJ1-1; 7 bases align to TRBD1. The V and J ends lost 1 base and 6 bases, in that order; junction bases with no gene match: 2. Germline V gene lookup returns CDR1 SGHAT and CDR2 FQNNGV. The CDR3 loop spans 13 amino acids. The CDR3 DNA follows: TGTGCCAGCAGCTTAGGGACAGGATCTGAAGCTTTCTTT. This encodes CASSLGTGSEAFF.

The rearrangement joins TRBV2 to TRBJ2-3, with a weak D call TRBD1 (5 bases). The CDR3 is 15 amino acids. V was pared by 3 bases and J by 2 bases, with 12 bases between. Germline lookup yields CDR1 SNHLY and CDR2 FYNNEI. The CDR3 DNA sequence: TGTGCCAGCAGTGACTTGCGGACACCCACAGATACGCAGTATTTT. Encoded protein: CASSDLRTPTDTQYF.

This clone turned up a few times. The V gene is TRBV5-8, the J gene TRBJ1-4; a possible D gene is TRBD1 (6 bases). V was cut by 4 bases and J by 6 bases, with 16 bases left in between. From germline, CDR1 is SGHTS and CDR2 YDEGEE. The CDR3 extends over 15 amino acids. The chain's CDR3 is CASSAGQGGDEKLFF. DNA of the CDR3: TGTGCCAGCAGCGCTGGACAAGGGGGTGATGAAAAACTGTTTTTT.

As DNA, the CDR3 is TGTGCCAGCAGTTTGGGGCCCCCACGGTACTTC. Its protein is CASSLGPPRYF. The V call is TRBV12-3 or TRBV12-4, the J call TRBJ2-7; D possibly corresponds to TRBD1 (5 bases). The CDR3 sequence is 11 residues long. Trimming removed 3 bases at V and 12 bases at J, with 12 bases between.

The chain employs TRBV5-4 and TRBJ1-1; D remains ambiguous. Germline V lookup: CDR1 SGHNT, CDR2 YYREEE (reference sequence). With 1 base removed from V and 1 base from J, the gap between germline ends came to 11 bases. This CDR3 spans 15 amino acids. The CDR3 DNA follows: TGTGCCAGCAGCTTGAAGGTTGGCGGGAACACTGAAGCTTTCTTT. Translated, it gives CASSLKVGGNTEAFF. The full variable domain, in which reference TRBV5-4 and TRBJ1-1 provide the parts outside the CDR3, is ETGVTQSPTHLIKTRGQQVTLRCSSQSGHNTVSWYQQALGQGPQFIFQYYREEENGRGNFPPRFSGLQFPNYSSELNVNALELDDSALYLCASSLKVGGNTEAFFGQGTRLTVV.

The chain joins TRBV2 to TRBJ1-3; no clear D. The CDR3 length is 18 residues. Between the trimmed V and J ends, which lost 2 bases and 0 bases, there was a span of 17 bases. In germline, CDR1 is SNHLY, CDR2 FYNNEI. The CDR3, as DNA: TGTGCCAGCAGTGAAAATCTTGAGTCCGGAGTCTCTGGAAACACCATATATTTT. It yields the protein CASSENLESGVSGNTIYF.

This clone was seen a handful of times. The gene calls are TRBV11-2 and TRBJ2-3, with a tentative D call TRBD1 (6 bases). With 7 bases removed from V and 2 bases from J, the gap between germline ends came to 16 bases. CDR3 length equals 15 residues. Germline V gene lookup returns CDR1 SGHAT and CDR2 FQNNGV. The CDR3: CASKNRDYSTDTQYF. The DNA of the CDR3 is TGTGCCAGCAAAAACAGGGATTATTCCACAGATACGCAGTATTTT. Full variable domain (remainder filled in from reference TRBV11-2 and TRBJ2-3): EAGVAQSPRYKIIEKRQSVAFWCNPISGHATLYWYQQILGQGPKLLIQFQNNGVVDDSQLPKDRFSAERLKGVDSTLKIQPAKLEDSAVYLCASKNRDYSTDTQYFGPGTRLTVL.

The J gene is TRBJ1-2, the V gene TRBV29-1, with TRBD1 identical over 10 bases. V shed 8 bases, J shed 2 bases, and the junction held 11 bases outside the gene matches. The CDR3 sequence is 15 residues long. Germline V lookup: CDR1 SQVTM, CDR2 ANQGSEA. As DNA, the CDR3 is TGCAGCACCGCGACAGGGGGCTATATAAACTATGGCTACACCTTC. Its translation is CSTATGGYINYGYTF.

The rearrangement uses TRBV6-2 or TRBV6-3 and TRBJ2-7; 7 bases map to TRBD2. The CDR3 has 16 residues. Germline V lookup: CDR1 MNHEY, CDR2 SVGEGT. The junction had 12 bases not matched to a gene; V was cut back by 5 bases and J by 2 bases. In DNA form, the CDR3 reads TGTGCCAGCAGTCCACCTTCGGGACTACCGACCTACGAGCAGTACGTC. Amino acids: CASSPPSGLPTYEQYV.

The genes are TRBV6-5 and TRBJ1-6; 10 nucleotides align to TRBD1. CDR1 MNHEY and CDR2 SVGAGI come from the germline V gene. V shed 8 bases, J shed 13 bases, and the junction held 11 bases outside the gene matches. This CDR3 has 14 amino acids. CDR3 in DNA: TGTGCCAGCCGCCTCGGGACAGGGGTTATCCCCCTCCACTTT. Encoded protein: CASRLGTGVIPLHF.

V usage is TRBV3-1 (or the pseudogene TRBV3-2) and J usage is TRBJ2-1; 11 nucleotides match TRBD2. The CDR3 length is 16 residues. The ends lost 3 bases at V and 3 bases at J; junction bases unmatched: 4. Germline CDR1 and CDR2: LGHDT and YNNKEL (reference sequence). The CDR3, as DNA: TGTGCCAGCAGCCATGCTCTAGCGGGGGGCTACAATGAGCAGTTCTTC. Translating it yields CASSHALAGGYNEQFF.

V usage is TRBV5-1 and J usage is TRBJ2-7; D possibly corresponds to TRBD2 (6 bases). The germline V gene has CDR1 SGHRS and CDR2 YFSETQ. The CDR3 sequence is 15 residues long. V dropped 3 bases and J dropped 7 bases, with 20 bases sitting between them. CDR3 in DNA: TGCGCCAGCAGCTCCTTATACGGGACTCCCAAGGAGCAGTACTTC. Translated: CASSSLYGTPKEQYF.

A remark on this clone: Other DNA sequences in this sample translate to the same CDR3. V gene TRBV5-1 combines with J gene TRBJ1-2, with TRBD1 as a possible D gene (6 bases). The CDR3 has 15 residues. Trimming pared 0 bases from V and 2 bases from J, leaving 11 bases between. The germline V gene encodes CDR1 SGHRS and CDR2 YFSETQ. CDR3 nucleotide sequence: TGCGCCAGCAGCTTGGGCGGTGGACAGAACTATGGCTACACCTTC. Residues: CASSLGGGQNYGYTF.

The V call is TRBV5-4, the J call TRBJ2-7, with a tentative D call TRBD1 (5 bases). The CDR3 extends over 14 amino acids. CDR1 and CDR2 from the germline V gene are SGHNT and YYREEE (reference sequence). Trimming removed 1 base from V and 5 bases from J, with 13 bases in between. The CDR3 spells CASSLWQGTHEQYV. The CDR3 DNA is TGTGCCAGCAGCTTGTGGCAGGGTACCCACGAGCAGTACGTC.